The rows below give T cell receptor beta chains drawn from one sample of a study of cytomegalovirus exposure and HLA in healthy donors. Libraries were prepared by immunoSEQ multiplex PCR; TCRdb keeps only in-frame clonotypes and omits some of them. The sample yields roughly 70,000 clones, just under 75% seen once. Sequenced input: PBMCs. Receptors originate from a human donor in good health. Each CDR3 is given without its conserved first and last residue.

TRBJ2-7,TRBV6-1,ASKITGGTYEQY
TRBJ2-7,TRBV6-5,ASSPGTGLSYEQY
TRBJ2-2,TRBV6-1,ASIAGRSTGELF
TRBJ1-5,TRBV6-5,ASSYTSDQPQH
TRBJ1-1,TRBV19,ASSMTDRPNTEAF
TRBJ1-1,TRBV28,ASLNGQANTEAF
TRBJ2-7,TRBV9,ASSEQGKGNEQY
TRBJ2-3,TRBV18,ASLPGQGMTDTQY
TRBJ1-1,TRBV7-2,ASSFVEGTEAF
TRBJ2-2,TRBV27,ASSLRLAGGSQNPGTGELF
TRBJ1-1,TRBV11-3,ASSRTGKTEAF
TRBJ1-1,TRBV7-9,ASSLGPREAF
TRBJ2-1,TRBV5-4,ASSPDLSYNEQF
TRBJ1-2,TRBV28,ASRKTGGGYT
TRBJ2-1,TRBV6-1,ASSETTRGTNEQF
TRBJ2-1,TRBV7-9,ASSSRTSGGNNEQF
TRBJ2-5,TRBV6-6,ASSPGLAGAETQY
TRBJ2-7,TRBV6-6,ASSYDYGNEQY
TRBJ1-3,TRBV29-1,SVEDPGTGIGNTIY
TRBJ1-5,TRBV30,ALSGQVGNQPQH
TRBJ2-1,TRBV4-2,ASSLSGGDFNEQF
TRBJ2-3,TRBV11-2,ASSPFSTSGGSTDTQY
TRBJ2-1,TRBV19,ASREGLAGYNEQF
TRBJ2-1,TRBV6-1,ASTSGRADEQF
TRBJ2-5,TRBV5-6,ASSFSSSGSRGGQETQY
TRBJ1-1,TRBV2,ASRRIGDTEAF
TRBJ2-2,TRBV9,ASSVNRGSNTGELF
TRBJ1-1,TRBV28,ASSKQGAGMAEAF
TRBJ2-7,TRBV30,AWSVHSYEQY
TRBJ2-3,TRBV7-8,ASSSTGEVGDTQY
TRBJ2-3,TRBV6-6,ASSGGLGTTDTQY
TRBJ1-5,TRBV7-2,ASSLWGGDQPQH
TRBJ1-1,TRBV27,ASSRTGTRLNTEAF
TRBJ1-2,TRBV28,ASSRGQGILYGYT
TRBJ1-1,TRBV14,ASSQAGYGAEAF
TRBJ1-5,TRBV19,ASSIGQLSQPQH
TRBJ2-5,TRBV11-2,ASSPGRAGTQY